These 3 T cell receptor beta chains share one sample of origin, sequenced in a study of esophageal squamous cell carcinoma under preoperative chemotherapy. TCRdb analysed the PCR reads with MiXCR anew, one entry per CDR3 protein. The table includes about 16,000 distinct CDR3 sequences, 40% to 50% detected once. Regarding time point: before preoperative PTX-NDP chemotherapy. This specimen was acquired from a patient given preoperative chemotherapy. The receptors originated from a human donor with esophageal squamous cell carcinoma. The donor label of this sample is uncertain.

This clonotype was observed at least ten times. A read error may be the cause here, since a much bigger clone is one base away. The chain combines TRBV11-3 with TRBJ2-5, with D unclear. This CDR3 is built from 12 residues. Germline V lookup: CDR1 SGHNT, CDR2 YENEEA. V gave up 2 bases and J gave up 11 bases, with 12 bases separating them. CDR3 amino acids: CASSLKGHEQYF. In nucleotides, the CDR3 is TGTGCCAGCAGCTTAAAGGGCCATGAGCAGTACTTC.

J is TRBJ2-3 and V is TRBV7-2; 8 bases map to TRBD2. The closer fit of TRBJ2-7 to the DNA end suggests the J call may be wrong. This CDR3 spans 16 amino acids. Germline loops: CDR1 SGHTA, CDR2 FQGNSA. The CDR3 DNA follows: TGTGCCAGCAGCTTAGTCCCCCAAAGCGGGGGCTACGAGCAGTACTTC. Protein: CASSLVPQSGGYEQYF.

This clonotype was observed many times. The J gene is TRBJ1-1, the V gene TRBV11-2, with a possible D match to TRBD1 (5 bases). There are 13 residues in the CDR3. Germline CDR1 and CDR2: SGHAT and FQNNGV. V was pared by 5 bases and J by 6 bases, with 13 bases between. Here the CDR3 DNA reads TGTGCCAGCAGCGTATCCCAGGGCGCTGAAGCTTTCTTT. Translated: CASSVSQGAEAFF. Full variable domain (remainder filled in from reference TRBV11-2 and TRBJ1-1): EAGVAQSPRYKIIEKRQSVAFWCNPISGHATLYWYQQILGQGPKLLIQFQNNGVVDDSQLPKDRFSAERLKGVDSTLKIQPAKLEDSAVYLCASSVSQGAEAFFGQGTRLTVV.